Below, 32 T cell receptor beta chains from the same sample are listed, as sequenced in a study of shared clonotypes between healthy human individuals. Assay: immunoSEQ multiplex PCR; the TCRdb copy retains only in-frame clones and omits some. The table records 1.5 million to 2.5 million clones, roughly 95% of them present only once. It was CD45RO-negative cells, positively selected for CCR7, that made up naive CD8 cells, with terminally differentiated effector memory CD45RA+ cells excluded. Sequencing input: naive CD8+ T cells sorted from blood. The receptor set was obtained from a man between 18 and 29 years old in good health.

The chain carries TRBV11-3 and TRBJ2-5; 8 bases map to TRBD2. The CDR3 runs to 17 residues. The germline V gene has CDR1 SGHNT and CDR2 YENEEA. With 1 base clipped from V and 0 bases from J, the junction kept 7 bases outside the gene matches. DNA for the CDR3: TGTGCCAGCAGCTTAGGACTAGCGAGAGGGTACCAAGAGACCCAGTACTTC. Protein product: CASSLGLARGYQETQYF.

The chain couples TRBV25-1 to TRBJ2-3, with 8 bases that match TRBD2. Germline V gives CDR1 MGHDK, CDR2 SYGVNS. Germline trimming cut 3 bases from V and 0 bases from J; bases unmatched to any gene: 5. The CDR3 is made up of 16 amino acids. The CDR3 DNA follows: TGTGCCAGCAGTGATCCGGGGGGGACTAGCACAGATACGCAGTATTTT. Translating gives CASSDPGGTSTDTQYF.

V and J are TRBV25-1 and TRBJ2-2; no clear D. Trimming removed 7 bases from V and 1 base from J, with 7 bases in between. Germline CDR1 is MGHDK and CDR2 is SYGVNS. The CDR3 loop spans 13 amino acids. CDR3 in amino acids: CASTRKNTGELFF. CDR3 DNA sequence: TGTGCCAGCACCAGAAAGAACACCGGGGAGCTGTTTTTT.

The chain recombines TRBV29-1 with TRBJ2-7, with a possible D match to TRBD1 (5 bases). The CDR3 has 14 amino acids. Trimming cost V 1 base and J 3 bases, with 13 bases left between them. In germline, CDR1 is SQVTM, CDR2 ANQGSEA. CDR3 DNA sequence: TGCAGCGTTGAAGTTTTAGGGGCCCTCTACGAGCAGTACTTC. It translates to CSVEVLGALYEQYF.

The chain carries TRBV6-5 and TRBJ2-7; 8 bases are shared with TRBD1. The CDR3 contains 15 residues. The V gene end was trimmed by 2 bases and the J gene end by 5 bases; junction bases not matched to a gene: 8. Germline V lookup: CDR1 MNHEY, CDR2 SVGAGI. The CDR3 DNA is TGTGCCAGCAGTTACCAATTTGACAGGGGCCACGAGCAGTACTTC. Translated, it gives CASSYQFDRGHEQYF.

CDR3 nucleotide sequence: TGTGCCAGCAGTTTTATCCCGAAAGGTGGCCACAATGAGCAGTTCTTC. The encoded protein is CASSFIPKGGHNEQFF. The chain employs TRBV27 and TRBJ2-1; D is uncertain. From germline, CDR1 is MNHEY and CDR2 SMNVEV (reference sequence). V was clipped by 3 bases and J by 5 bases, with 17 bases between them. The CDR3 is 16 amino acids.

The rearrangement joins TRBV29-1 to TRBJ1-2, with D perhaps matching TRBD1 (5 bases). Trimming took off 4 bases at V and 4 bases at J, with 13 bases between the two ends. Germline V gene data show CDR1 as SQVTM and CDR2 as ANQGSEA. The CDR3 extends over 13 amino acids. The CDR3: CSVARDGIYGYTF. CDR3 coding DNA: TGCAGCGTTGCCCGGGACGGTATCTATGGCTACACCTTC.

The rearrangement links TRBV6-6 to TRBJ2-3; D is uncertain. Germline lookup yields CDR1 MNHNY and CDR2 SVGAGI (reference sequence). This CDR3 is built from 13 residues. The ends were cut back, 1 base at V and 3 bases at J, with 5 bases in the middle. CDR3 coding DNA: TGTGCCAGCAGTTACTGGCTTACAGATACGCAGTATTTT. This codes for CASSYWLTDTQYF.

The V and J genes are TRBV13 and TRBJ1-1; unclear D gene. Germline-derived CDR1 and CDR2 are PRHDT and FYEKMQ (reference sequence). There are 15 residues in the CDR3. Between the trimmed V and J ends, which lost 4 bases and 5 bases, there was a span of 17 bases. CDR3 protein: CASSSRQVSRTEAFF. CDR3 sequence (DNA): TGTGCCAGCAGCTCAAGGCAGGTGTCTCGAACTGAAGCTTTCTTT.

The chain is built from TRBV4-3 and TRBJ1-2; D is possibly TRBD1 (6 bases). Germline values: CDR1 LGHNA, CDR2 YSLEER. V lost 0 bases and J lost 0, with 14 bases in between. This CDR3 is built from 17 residues. The CDR3 loop is CASSQDMGWGPNYGYTF. Written as DNA, the CDR3 is TGCGCCAGCAGCCAAGATATGGGTTGGGGGCCTAACTATGGCTACACCTTC.

This clone is a singleton in its sample. J is TRBJ1-5 and V is TRBV27; no clear D. The CDR3 has 15 amino acids. V was trimmed by 0 bases and J by 3 bases, leaving 9 bases between them. Germline V gene sequence: CDR1 MNHEY, CDR2 SMNVEV (reference sequence). The CDR3 reads CASSLSTRHNQPQHF. The DNA for the CDR3 is TGTGCCAGCAGTTTATCCACCAGGCACAATCAGCCCCAGCATTTT.

The V gene is TRBV27, the J gene TRBJ2-5; TRBD2 matches at 7 bases. This CDR3 contains 14 residues. Germline V CDR1 and CDR2: MNHEY, SMNVEV (reference sequence). With V trimmed by 9 bases and J by 5 bases, 12 bases remained unmatched. The CDR3, as DNA: TGTGCCAGTTCGGGGGGACTCGGATTGGAGACCCAGTACTTC. Protein: CASSGGLGLETQYF.

The V and J genes are TRBV6-5 and TRBJ2-3, with D possibly TRBD2 on 6 matching bases. The CDR3 is 16 amino acids. The V end was cut by 0 bases, the J end by 7 bases, with 17 bases between. Germline V gene sequence: CDR1 MNHEY, CDR2 SVGAGI. CDR3 in amino acids: CASSYSQGGPRYTQYF. The CDR3 DNA follows: TGTGCCAGCAGTTACTCGCAGGGAGGCCCCCGATATACGCAGTATTTT.

V gene TRBV28 combines with J gene TRBJ1-2, with 9 bases aligning to TRBD1. V trimming: 6 bases; J trimming: 4 bases; junction bases outside the gene matches: 9. CDR3 size: 15 residues. Germline CDR1 and CDR2: MDHEN and SYDVKM. CDR3 in DNA: TGTGCCAGCAGCTCCGGACAGGGGATGTTCTATGGCTACACCTTC. This sequence encodes CASSSGQGMFYGYTF.

The CDR3 DNA reads as TGTGCCAGCAGTGACCCCTTCTCGGAGGAGGAGACCGGGGAGCTGTTTTTT. Translated: CASSDPFSEEETGELFF. V is TRBV6-1 and J is TRBJ2-2, with a weak D call TRBD2 (5 bases). The V end lost 3 bases, the J end lost 5 bases, and 19 bases lay between the germline ends. The CDR3 contains 17 residues. Per the germline V gene, CDR1 is MNHNS and CDR2 is SASEGT.

The chain recombines TRBV19 with TRBJ2-3, with a tentative D call TRBD2 (5 bases). The CDR3 loop spans 16 amino acids. Germline CDR1 and CDR2: LNHDA and SQIVND (reference sequence). Trimming shortened V by 0 bases and J by 5 bases, and 15 bases separated the two germline ends. The CDR3 loop is CASSIDPASYVDTQYF. CDR3 nucleotide sequence: TGTGCCAGTAGTATAGATCCCGCTAGCTACGTAGATACGCAGTATTTT.

Of note for this clone: At the DNA level, this CDR3 is encoded by other sequences in the same sample as well. The rearrangement joins TRBV19 to TRBJ1-1, with D perhaps TRBD1 (5 bases). Germline loops: CDR1 LNHDA, CDR2 SQIVND (reference sequence). V lost 5 bases and J lost 5, with 12 bases in between. The CDR3 loop spans 13 amino acids. The CDR3 loop reads CASSPQGGTEAFF. In DNA form, the CDR3 reads TGTGCCAGTAGTCCCCAGGGTGGAACTGAAGCTTTCTTT.

The rearrangement joins TRBV28 to TRBJ2-7; maybe TRBD2 (6 bases). The V end lost 6 bases, the J end lost 5 bases, and 17 bases lay between the germline ends. Per germline, CDR1 MDHEN and CDR2 SYDVKM. The CDR3 runs to 14 residues. The CDR3 protein is CASRLASKLHEQYF. CDR3 sequence (DNA): TGTGCCAGCAGGCTAGCGTCAAAGCTCCACGAGCAGTACTTC.

This clone was recorded only once. The V gene is TRBV18, the J gene TRBJ1-1, with TRBD1 matching 7 bases. Germline V gene lookup returns CDR1 KGHSH and CDR2 LQKENI. The CDR3 contains 13 residues. Unmatched junction bases numbered 7, after V lost 5 bases and J lost 7 bases. CDR3 sequence reads: CASSATGEGEAFF. CDR3 DNA: TGTGCCAGCTCAGCAACAGGGGAGGGTGAAGCTTTCTTT. Using reference TRBV18 and TRBJ1-1 for the parts outside the CDR3, the full variable domain is NAGVMQNPRHLVRRRGQEARLRCSPMKGHSHVYWYRQLPEEGLKFMVYLQKENIIDESGMPKERFSAEFPKEGPSILRIQQVVRGDSAAYFCASSATGEGEAFFGQGTRLTVV.

This chain joins TRBV6-4 and TRBJ1-1; D is unresolved. Trimming shortened V by 3 bases and J by 4 bases, and 9 bases separated the two germline ends. Germline V lookup: CDR1 MRHNA, CDR2 SNTAGT. The CDR3 length is 13 residues. In DNA form, the CDR3 reads TGTGCCAGCAGTGATGGGTTGGGCACTGAAGCTTTCTTT. Protein: CASSDGLGTEAFF.

The rearrangement joins TRBV9 to TRBJ2-3, with TRBD2 matching 7 bases. Germline CDR1 reads SGDLS; CDR2 reads YYNGEE. The CDR3 runs 15 residues. V dropped 0 bases and J dropped 5; count of bases not matched to a gene: 6. For the CDR3, the DNA is TGTGCCAGCAGCGTAGGGGATACTAGCGTAGATACGCAGTATTTT. It translates to CASSVGDTSVDTQYF.

The rearrangement links TRBV19 to TRBJ2-7; D gene unclear. V shed 1 base and J shed 1 base, with 8 bases lying between them. This CDR3 spans 14 amino acids. From germline, CDR1 is LNHDA and CDR2 SQIVND (reference sequence). The CDR3 loop reads CASSIASTSYEQYF. The CDR3 DNA reads TGTGCCAGTAGTATAGCGTCGACTTCCTACGAGCAGTACTTC.

J is TRBJ2-3 and V is TRBV14; 8 bases line up with TRBD1. The CDR3 contains 13 residues. Germline assignment: CDR1 SGHDN and CDR2 FVKESK. With 4 bases clipped from V and 11 bases from J, the junction kept 8 bases outside the gene matches. For the CDR3, the DNA is TGTGCCAGCAGCCTCGGACAGGGACCGTGGCAGTATTTT. It translates to CASSLGQGPWQYF.

The V gene is TRBV19, the J gene TRBJ1-5, with D hard to call. This CDR3 region has 13 residues. Trimming cost V 0 bases and J 10 bases, with 10 bases left between them. Germline V gives CDR1 LNHDA, CDR2 SQIVND (reference sequence). The CDR3 is CASSIDLPQPQHF. The CDR3 nucleotides are TGTGCCAGTAGTATAGATCTACCCCAACCCCAGCATTTT.

The chain couples TRBV27 to TRBJ1-5; 8 bases are shared with TRBD1. J lost 2 bases, V lost 5 bases, and 14 bases had no gene match. Germline loops: CDR1 MNHEY, CDR2 SMNVEV (reference sequence). The CDR3 loop spans 18 amino acids. CDR3 sequence reads: CASSPSPLTGDGNQPQHF. The CDR3 DNA follows: TGTGCCAGCAGTCCCAGCCCCTTGACAGGGGACGGCAATCAGCCCCAGCATTTT.

The chain uses TRBV11-2 and TRBJ2-5; possibly TRBD1 or TRBD2 for D (5 bases each). With 5 bases removed from V and 3 bases from J, the gap between germline ends came to 16 bases. Germline lookup yields CDR1 SGHAT and CDR2 FQNNGV. This CDR3 has 15 residues. The DNA for the CDR3 is TGTGCCAGCAGCCCAGGGACCGACCGCGAAGAGACCCAGTACTTC. Its translation is CASSPGTDREETQYF.

This chain links TRBV28 with TRBJ2-1; D is unresolved. The CDR3 sequence is 16 residues long. Per germline, CDR1 MDHEN and CDR2 SYDVKM. V gave up 2 bases and J gave up 4 bases, with 15 bases separating them. The DNA of the CDR3 is TGTGCCAGCAGTTTAATCCCATCAATGGGATACAATGAGCAGTTCTTC. Protein: CASSLIPSMGYNEQFF.

The CDR3 loop reads CASSFGGANYEQYF. The CDR3 bases are TGTGCCAGCAGTTTCGGAGGGGCCAACTACGAGCAGTACTTC. The V and J genes are TRBV28 and TRBJ2-7; tentatively, D is TRBD2 (6 bases). Between the trimmed V and J ends, which lost 3 bases and 3 bases, there was a span of 12 bases. Germline V gene data show CDR1 as MDHEN and CDR2 as SYDVKM. The CDR3 extends over 14 amino acids.

This clone is a singleton in its sample. The J gene is TRBJ2-2, the V gene TRBV30, with 12 bases aligning to TRBD2. Germline V gene lookup returns CDR1 GTSNPN and CDR2 SVGIG (reference sequence). This CDR3 spans 19 amino acids. V was clipped by 0 bases and J by 3 bases; unmatched bases: 11. Written as DNA, the CDR3 is TGTGCCTGGAGTGTGCATCTTACTAGCGGGGGGCCGGACACCGGGGAGCTGTTTTTT. Its translation is CAWSVHLTSGGPDTGELFF.

This sequence joins TRBV7-9 and TRBJ1-1; TRBD1 matches at 8 bases. CDR1 is SEHNR, CDR2 FQNEAQ, per germline (reference sequence). Trimming removed 6 bases from V and 10 bases from J; junction bases left unmatched: 10. CDR3 size: 13 residues. The CDR3 loop is CASSSPGQERAFF. CDR3 coding DNA: TGTGCCAGCAGTTCTCCGGGACAGGAGAGAGCTTTCTTT.

The J gene is TRBJ2-1, the V gene TRBV5-8; D uncertain. Germline-derived CDR1 and CDR2 are SGHTS and YDEGEE. The V and J ends lost 2 bases and 6 bases respectively, with 12 bases between them. The CDR3 has 14 residues. CDR3 protein: CASSFSDSSNEQFF. The CDR3 nucleotides read TGTGCCAGCAGCTTTTCCGACTCAAGCAATGAGCAGTTCTTC. Complete variable domain (other parts from reference TRBV5-8 and TRBJ2-1): EAGVTQSPTHLIKTRGQQATLRCSPISGHTSVYWYQQALGLGLQFLLWYDEGEERNRGNFPPRFSGRQFPNYSSELNVNALELEDSALYLCASSFSDSSNEQFFGPGTRLTVL.

The V and J genes are TRBV9 and TRBJ2-7, with TRBD1 as a possible D gene (5 bases). The CDR3 runs to 14 residues. CDR1 is SGDLS and CDR2 is YYNGEE in the germline V gene. The ends were cut back, 0 bases at V and 2 bases at J, with 9 bases in the middle. Here the CDR3 reads CASSVGQQPYEQYF. The CDR3 nucleotides are TGTGCCAGCAGCGTAGGACAGCAACCCTACGAGCAGTACTTC.